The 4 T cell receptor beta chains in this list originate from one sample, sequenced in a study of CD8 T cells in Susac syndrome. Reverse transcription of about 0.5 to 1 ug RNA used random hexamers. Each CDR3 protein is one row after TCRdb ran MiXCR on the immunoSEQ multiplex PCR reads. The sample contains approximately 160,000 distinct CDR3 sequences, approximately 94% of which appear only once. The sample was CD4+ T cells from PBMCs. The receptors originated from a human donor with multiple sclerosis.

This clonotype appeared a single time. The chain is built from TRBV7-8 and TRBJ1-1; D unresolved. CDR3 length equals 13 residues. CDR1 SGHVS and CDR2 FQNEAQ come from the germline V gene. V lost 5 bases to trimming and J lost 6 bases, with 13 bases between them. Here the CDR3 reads CASSLRWAPEAFF. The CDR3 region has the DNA TGTGCCAGCAGCCTCAGGTGGGCGCCTGAAGCTTTCTTT.

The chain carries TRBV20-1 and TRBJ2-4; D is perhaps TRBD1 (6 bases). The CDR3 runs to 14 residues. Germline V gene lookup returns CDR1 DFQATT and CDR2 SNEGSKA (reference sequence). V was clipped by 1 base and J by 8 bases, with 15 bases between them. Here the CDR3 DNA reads TGCAGTGCTAGAGTACAGGGTGGCGAGTACATTCAGTACTTC. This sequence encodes CSARVQGGEYIQYF.

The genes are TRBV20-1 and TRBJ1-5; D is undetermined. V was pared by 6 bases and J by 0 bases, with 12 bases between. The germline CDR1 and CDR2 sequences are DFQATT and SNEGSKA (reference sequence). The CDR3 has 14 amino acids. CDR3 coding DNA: TGCAGTGCCTTAGACGGAAGTAGCAATCAGCCCCAGCATTTT. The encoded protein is CSALDGSSNQPQHF.

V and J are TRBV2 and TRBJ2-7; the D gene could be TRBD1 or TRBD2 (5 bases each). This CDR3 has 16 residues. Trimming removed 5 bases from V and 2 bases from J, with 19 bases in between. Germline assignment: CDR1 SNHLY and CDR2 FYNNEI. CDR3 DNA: TGTGCCAGCAGTTCATACGGGGCCCCTGGTCCCTACGAGCAGTACTTC. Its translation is CASSSYGAPGPYEQYF.